This entry is about one T cell receptor beta chain. No antigen is known for it. The second PCR ran about 6 to 12 cycles with a sample-barcoded 5' primer and J-beta primers. TCRdb re-called the 5' RACE reads through MiXCR, storing one row per CDR3 protein. In the table there are about 1.5 million distinct CDR3 sequences, 42% of which are singletons. These data are taken from a study of blood T cells in healthy people across ages. Study outcomes and limitations: Estimated diversity, derived from one million T cells, was regarded as an underestimate.

There are 13 residues in the CDR3. V dropped 2 bases and J dropped 4 bases, with 10 bases sitting between them. Per germline, CDR1 SGHDT and CDR2 YYEEEE. The TCR originated in a young woman in good health. The chain employs TRBV5-6 and TRBJ2-7, with D tentatively TRBD2 (5 bases). Sample: blood. The CDR3 bases are TGTGCCAGCAGCTTAGCGGAATTGTACGAGCAGTACTTC. It encodes CASSLAELYEQYF.